A selection of T cell receptor beta chains follows, all from one sample in a study of cytomegalovirus exposure and HLA in healthy donors. The repertoire was sequenced with immunoSEQ multiplex PCR; TCRdb's copy has only in-frame clones and lacks some. The data contain 110,000 to 150,000 clones, 75% to 80% of them singletons. Sample: PBMCs. All receptors derive from a male donor in good health and CMV-seronegative. Each CDR3 is given with its conserved first and last residue. Fields, in order: clone size, J gene, D gene, V gene, CDR3 DNA, CDR3 protein. D genes are given only for firm matches. Size is omitted from some rows. Given values are once, few, many or a class for expanded clones.

clone size: once
J gene: TRBJ2-7
D gene: TRBD1
V gene: TRBV19
CDR3 DNA: TGTGCCAGTAGTCCAGAACAGCCGGGACAGGGCTACGAGCAGTACTTC
CDR3 protein: CASSPEQPGQGYEQYF

clone size: NA
J gene: TRBJ2-4
D gene: NA
V gene: TRBV21-1
CDR3 DNA: TGTGCCAGCAGCAGATTCCCTTGGGGGGGGGAGAAAAACATTCAGTACTTC
CDR3 protein: CASSRFPWGGEKNIQYF

clone size: few
J gene: TRBJ2-2
D gene: TRBD1
V gene: TRBV9
CDR3 DNA: TGTGCCAGCAGCGTACAGGGGGCAGTAACCGGGGAGCTGTTTTTT
CDR3 protein: CASSVQGAVTGELFF

clone size: NA
J gene: TRBJ2-2
D gene: TRBD1
V gene: TRBV9
CDR3 DNA: TGTGCCAGCAGTCTACAGGGGGTCGGCACCGGGGAGCTGTTTTTT
CDR3 protein: CASSLQGVGTGELFF

clone size: NA
J gene: TRBJ2-2
D gene: NA
V gene: TRBV6-5
CDR3 DNA: TGTGCCAGCAGTTACGCGGGCTCCGCGAACACCGGGGAGCTGTTTTTT
CDR3 protein: CASSYAGSANTGELFF

clone size: NA
J gene: TRBJ2-5
D gene: TRBD1
V gene: TRBV5-6
CDR3 DNA: TGTGCCAGCAGCTCGACCGGGACAGAAGAGACCCAGTACTTC
CDR3 protein: CASSSTGTEETQYF

clone size: NA
J gene: TRBJ1-5
D gene: NA
V gene: TRBV7-9
CDR3 DNA: TGTGCCAGATTAAACGGGGTTTTCAATCAGCCCCAGCATTTT
CDR3 protein: CARLNGVFNQPQHF

clone size: NA
J gene: TRBJ1-1
D gene: NA
V gene: TRBV29-1
CDR3 DNA: TGCAGCGTTGTAAAGTTCTGGGCGGGACGGAACACTGAAGCTTTCTTT
CDR3 protein: CSVVKFWAGRNTEAFF

clone size: NA
J gene: TRBJ1-2
D gene: TRBD1
V gene: TRBV4-2
CDR3 DNA: TGTGCCAGCAGCCAAGATCAGGGGGCGGACTATGGCTACACCTTC
CDR3 protein: CASSQDQGADYGYTF

clone size: NA
J gene: TRBJ1-3
D gene: NA
V gene: TRBV5-5
CDR3 DNA: TGTGCCAGCAGCTTGGCCTCGGGATTAGGAAACACCATATATTTT
CDR3 protein: CASSLASGLGNTIYF